The 28 T cell receptor beta chains reported below all come from one sample, sequenced in a study of response to subunit inactivated influenza vaccine. TCRdb redid the calling of the RT-PCR reads with MiXCR, one entry per CDR3 protein. The profile shows around 490,000 distinct CDR3 sequences, roughly 8.2% of them singletons. This specimen consisted of PBMCs from blood, obtained roughly 24 months after vaccination. The receptors originated from a man between 45 and 75 years old who received an inactivated influenza vaccine.

V is TRBV6-5 and J is TRBJ2-7; TRBD1 aligns across 7 bases. J was trimmed by 4 bases and V by 0 bases; bases with no gene match: 9. The CDR3 spans 16 residues. Per the germline V gene, CDR1 is MNHEY and CDR2 is SVGAGI. The CDR3 DNA reads as TGTGCCAGCAGTTACTCGAAAACGAGACAGGGTTACGAGCAGTACTTC. This sequence encodes CASSYSKTRQGYEQYF.

The rearrangement links TRBV12-3 or TRBV12-4 to TRBJ2-3; 7 bases line up with TRBD2. The junction had 20 bases not matched to a gene; V was cut back by 11 bases and J by 3 bases. This CDR3 is 17 amino acids long. CDR3: CALSLDSGAGITDTQYF. CDR3 DNA sequence: TGTGCCCTCAGTTTAGATTCAGGAGCGGGGATAACAGATACGCAGTATTTT.

The chain recombines TRBV4-1 with TRBJ1-6, with D unclear. Germline V lookup: CDR1 MGHRA, CDR2 YSYEKL. Trimming pared 0 bases from V and 11 bases from J, leaving 17 bases between. The CDR3 spans 16 residues. CDR3 protein: CASSQDREPRRAPLHF. The CDR3 nucleotides read TGCGCCAGCAGCCAAGATCGTGAGCCGAGAAGGGCACCCCTCCACTTT.

There are a few counts of this clonotype. The rearrangement links TRBV20-1 to TRBJ1-2; no reliable D call. Germline lookup yields CDR1 DFQATT and CDR2 SNEGSKA (reference sequence). The CDR3 has 12 amino acids. V was cut by 6 bases and J by 8 bases, with 16 bases left in between. This CDR3 is CSADDGPGGYTF. CDR3 DNA sequence: TGCAGTGCCGACGACGGCCCCGGGGGCTACACCTTC.

The chain uses TRBV9 and TRBJ1-2, with D perhaps TRBD1 (5 bases). The CDR3 is 15 amino acids. Germline V gene sequence: CDR1 SGDLS, CDR2 YYNGEE. Between the trimmed V and J ends, which lost 0 bases and 0 bases, there was a span of 9 bases. This CDR3 is CASSVGAGTNYGYTF. As DNA, the CDR3 is TGTGCCAGCAGCGTAGGTGCAGGGACTAACTATGGCTACACCTTC.

This clonotype was found a few times. V gene TRBV20-1 combines with J gene TRBJ2-5, with D perhaps matching TRBD2 (6 bases). The CDR3 runs 15 residues. Germline V lookup: CDR1 DFQATT, CDR2 SNEGSKA (reference sequence). V was pared by 0 bases and J by 5 bases, with 16 bases between. CDR3 residues: CSARDPLRAGETQYF. Here the CDR3 DNA reads TGCAGTGCTAGAGATCCGCTCAGGGCGGGGGAGACCCAGTACTTC.

J is TRBJ1-3 and V is TRBV6-1, with TRBD1 as a possible D gene (5 bases). Trimming pared 8 bases from V and 1 base from J, leaving 9 bases between. This CDR3 is 13 amino acids long. Germline V gene data show CDR1 as MNHNS and CDR2 as SASEGT. CDR3 amino acids: CASRQISGNTIYF. In nucleotides, the CDR3 is TGTGCCAGCCGACAGATATCTGGAAACACCATATATTTT.

CDR3 nucleotide sequence: TGTGCCAGCAATAAGGACAGGTTGAACACTGAAGCTTTCTTT. It specifies CASNKDRLNTEAFF. The rearrangement joins TRBV12-3 or TRBV12-4 to TRBJ1-1, with 7 bases lining up with TRBD1. The CDR3 is made up of 14 amino acids. J lost 0 bases, V lost 7 bases, and 5 bases had no gene match.

The chain joins TRBV7-9 to TRBJ2-1; 11 bases align to TRBD2. V lost 2 bases, J lost 8 bases, and 8 bases stayed unmatched. CDR1 and CDR2 from the germline V gene are SEHNR and FQNEAQ (reference sequence). CDR3 size: 16 residues. CDR3 residues: CASSLLAGGPIDEQFF. Written as DNA, the CDR3 is TGTGCCAGCAGCTTACTAGCGGGGGGCCCGATCGATGAGCAGTTCTTC.

The rearrangement joins TRBV2 to TRBJ1-5, with D unresolved. CDR1 and CDR2 from the germline V gene are SNHLY and FYNNEI. The CDR3 has 14 residues. V lost 4 bases to trimming and J lost 5 bases, with 12 bases between them. The CDR3 nucleotides read TGTGCCAGCAGTGCCCGGCAGGACCATCAGCCCCAGCATTTT. It yields the protein CASSARQDHQPQHF. The entire variable domain, with the rest obtained from reference TRBV2 and TRBJ1-5, is as follows: EPEVTQTPSHQVTQMGQEVILRCVPISNHLYFYWYRQILGQKVEFLVSFYNNEISEKSEIFDDQFSVERPDGSNFTLKIRSTKLEDSAMYFCASSARQDHQPQHFGDGTRLSIL.

The chain couples TRBV12-3 or TRBV12-4 to TRBJ2-7; the D gene is possibly TRBD1 (5 bases). The CDR3 is made up of 14 amino acids. Trimming cost V 6 bases and J 0 bases, with 12 bases left between them. Written as DNA, the CDR3 is TGTGCCAGCAGCCCTAGACAGCACTCCTACGAGCAGTACTTC. This codes for CASSPRQHSYEQYF.

This clonotype occurred many times. The chain joins TRBV7-2 to TRBJ2-1; no clear D gene. V lost 6 bases and J lost 6, with 12 bases in between. The CDR3 runs 13 residues. CDR1 SGHTA and CDR2 FQGNSA come from the germline V gene. The CDR3 reads CASSSSHANEQFF. CDR3 sequence (DNA): TGTGCCAGCAGTTCGAGCCACGCCAATGAGCAGTTCTTC.

There are a few counts of this clonotype. The chain has TRBV5-5 and TRBJ2-1, with D perhaps being TRBD1 or TRBD2 (5 bases each). The germline CDR1 and CDR2 sequences are SGHKS and YYEKEE (reference sequence). V gave up 4 bases and J gave up 5 bases, with 16 bases separating them. CDR3 length: 15 amino acids. This CDR3 reads CASSGDQGGHNEQFF. CDR3 sequence (DNA): TGTGCCAGCAGCGGGGACCAGGGCGGCCACAATGAGCAGTTCTTC.

This clonotype was seen repeatedly, ten times or more. As DNA, the CDR3 is TGTGCCAGCAGTTTATTCGAGGGTAATGAGCAGTTCTTC. Amino acid sequence: CASSLFEGNEQFF. This chain joins TRBV12-3 or TRBV12-4 and TRBJ2-1; a possible D gene is TRBD2 (5 bases). The CDR3 runs to 13 residues. With 2 bases removed from V and 7 bases from J, the gap between germline ends came to 9 bases.

The chain combines TRBV20-1 with TRBJ1-5; maybe TRBD1 (5 bases). The CDR3 totals 13 residues. The germline gives CDR1 DFQATT, CDR2 SNEGSKA (reference sequence). V was clipped by 3 bases and J by 3 bases, with 9 bases between them. The CDR3 reads CSARWGSNQPQHF. CDR3 sequence (DNA): TGCAGTGCTAGGTGGGGGTCCAATCAGCCCCAGCATTTT.

The CDR3 reads CASSFTATDTQYF. The CDR3 DNA reads TGTGCCAGCAGTTTTACAGCCACAGATACGCAGTATTTT. V is TRBV12-3 or TRBV12-4 and J is TRBJ2-3, with D uncertain. Trimming took off 3 bases at V and 2 bases at J, with 6 bases between the two ends. This CDR3 has 13 residues.

This clonotype was seen a few times. The J gene is TRBJ2-7, the V gene TRBV7-2, with TRBD1 matching 10 bases. Germline V lookup: CDR1 SGHTA, CDR2 FQGNSA. This CDR3 is 14 amino acids long. V was pared by 4 bases and J by 5 bases, with 5 bases of the junction left unmatched. The CDR3 DNA reads as TGTGCCAGCAGCTCCCGACAGGGGGCGGACGAGCAGTACTTC. Its protein is CASSSRQGADEQYF.

The rearrangement links TRBV13 to TRBJ2-1; the D is unclear. The CDR3 contains 11 residues. V gave up 5 bases and J gave up 6 bases, with 5 bases separating them. Germline V gene lookup returns CDR1 PRHDT and CDR2 FYEKMQ (reference sequence). The CDR3 here is CASSAFNEQFF. Written as DNA, the CDR3 is TGTGCCAGCAGCGCCTTCAATGAGCAGTTCTTC.

The V and J genes are TRBV5-1 and TRBJ2-3; the match to TRBD1 covers 10 bases. The CDR3 length is 14 residues. Germline assignment: CDR1 SGHRS and CDR2 YFSETQ. Losses at the gene ends were 7 bases for V and 4 bases for J; bases not matched to a gene: 6. CDR3 sequence reads: CASHRDRGSDTQYF. The CDR3 DNA reads as TGCGCCAGCCACCGGGACAGGGGATCAGATACGCAGTATTTT.

The gene calls are TRBV20-1 and TRBJ1-6; maybe TRBD1 (5 bases). CDR1 and CDR2 (germline): DFQATT, SNEGSKA (reference sequence). V dropped 6 bases and J dropped 6 bases, with 9 bases sitting between them. The CDR3 runs 12 residues. CDR3 nucleotide sequence: TGCAGTGCGTCAGGGAGTAATTCACCCCTCCACTTT. The encoded protein is CSASGSNSPLHF.

The CDR3 region is CASSGTGGITEAFF. CDR3 in DNA: TGTGCCAGCAGTGGGACAGGGGGTATCACTGAAGCTTTCTTT. The chain has TRBV6-1 and TRBJ1-1; 10 bases line up with TRBD1. V gave up 4 bases and J gave up 4 bases; unmatched junction bases: 3. Germline lookup yields CDR1 MNHNS and CDR2 SASEGT. The CDR3 has 14 residues.

This clonotype was recorded at least ten times. The CDR3 DNA sequence: TGTGCCAGCAGCTTACAAAGCGGGAGCTACTACAATGAGCAGTTCTTC. This translates into CASSLQSGSYYNEQFF. The J gene is TRBJ2-1, the V gene TRBV7-2; TRBD2 aligns across 8 bases. The CDR3 contains 16 residues. V lost 2 bases to trimming and J lost 3 bases; unmatched junction nucleotides: 6. Germline loops: CDR1 SGHTA, CDR2 FQGNSA.

This clonotype was found a few times. J is TRBJ1-2 and V is TRBV3-1; no clear D gene. This CDR3 contains 13 residues. CDR1 LGHDT and CDR2 YNNKEL come from the germline V gene (reference sequence). Trimming took 1 base from V and 3 from J, leaving 6 bases between them. The CDR3 DNA sequence: TGTGCCAGCAGCCAAGCAACATACTATGGCTACACCTTC. Its protein product is CASSQATYYGYTF.

This clonotype was observed a handful of times. The chain combines TRBV7-9 with TRBJ1-5, with D tentatively TRBD1 (5 bases). This CDR3 has 16 residues. Germline lookup yields CDR1 SEHNR and CDR2 FQNEAQ (reference sequence). V was trimmed by 3 bases and J by 3 bases, leaving 15 bases between them. As DNA, the CDR3 is TGTGCCAGCAGCTTGGGGCCTTCCTTCTCCAATCAGCCCCAGCATTTT. Its translation: CASSLGPSFSNQPQHF.

This clonotype appeared many times. The V gene is TRBV2, the J gene TRBJ2-3; the match to TRBD2 covers 12 bases. The CDR3 loop spans 15 amino acids. Germline-derived CDR1 and CDR2 are SNHLY and FYNNEI. The V gene end was trimmed by 0 bases and the J gene end by 7 bases; junction bases not matched to a gene: 2. The CDR3 is CASSEAGLAGNTQYF. The CDR3 nucleotides are TGTGCCAGCAGTGAAGCTGGACTAGCGGGGAATACGCAGTATTTT.

This clonotype was counted between two and nine times. The chain recombines TRBV9 with TRBJ1-6, with D tentatively TRBD1 (5 bases). Deletions cut 0 bases from V and 7 bases from J, with 11 bases between. The length of the CDR3 is 15 residues. Germline V gene data show CDR1 as SGDLS and CDR2 as YYNGEE. DNA for the CDR3: TGTGCCAGCAGCGTAGAGGGACGGGGAAATTCACCCCTCCACTTT. Its protein is CASSVEGRGNSPLHF.

The rearrangement joins TRBV11-3 to TRBJ2-3; 13 positions agree with TRBD2. CDR1 and CDR2 (germline): SGHNT, YENEEA. J gave up 2 bases and V 4 bases, and 6 bases lay outside the gene matches. The CDR3 contains 17 residues. The CDR3 is CASSSRTSGSLTDTQYF. The CDR3 DNA is TGTGCCAGCAGCTCCCGGACTAGCGGGAGCCTCACAGATACGCAGTATTTT. Complete variable domain (other parts from reference TRBV11-3 and TRBJ2-3): EAGVVQSPRYKIIEKKQPVAFWCNPISGHNTLYWYLQNLGQGPELLIRYENEEAVDDSQLPKDRFSAERLKGVDSTLKIQPAELGDSAVYLCASSSRTSGSLTDTQYFGPGTRLTVL.

This clonotype was seen repeatedly, ten times or more. The chain employs TRBV5-1 and TRBJ2-1; TRBD2 agrees at 9 bases. The CDR3 has 15 residues. Losses at the gene ends were 4 bases for V and 4 bases for J; bases not matched to a gene: 6. Per the germline V gene, CDR1 is SGHRS and CDR2 is YFSETQ. CDR3 sequence reads: CASSTLAGVYNEQFF. DNA of the CDR3: TGCGCCAGCAGCACCTTAGCGGGGGTGTACAATGAGCAGTTCTTC.